Included here is one T cell receptor beta chain sequence, with context. Antigen specificity is unknown. Each sample had two DNA replicates, 0.5 ug blood or roughly 1.6 ug tissue. Sequenced by immunoSEQ multiplex PCR; TCRdb stores in-frame clones only, minus some. The data show about 30,000 clones, around 70% seen once. The data were taken from a study of early stage breast cancer tumors. General observations from the study: Comparing each tissue with blood distinguished tumor from normal in about 85% of the 16 patients. Enriched TCRB sequences shared across patients were mostly commonly generated sequences. Compared with adjacent normal breast, tumors showed around 2.7-fold denser, more clonal T cells.

Germline V CDR1 and CDR2: SNHLY, FYNNEI. CDR3 length: 17 amino acids. V lost 3 bases, J lost 1 base, and 8 bases stayed unmatched. Sequencing was done on a sample of blood. This sequence joins TRBV2 and TRBJ1-2; 10 nucleotides align to TRBD1. This sequence originates from a person aged 45 to 59 with breast cancer. The CDR3 DNA sequence: TGTGCCAGCAGTGACACCGGGACAGGGGCCATTAACTATGGCTACACCTTC. It yields the protein CASSDTGTGAINYGYTF.